This TCR beta chain was documented in a study of TIL therapy for anti-PD-1-resistant metastatic lung cancer (TCRdb year 2021). In the study overall: Before any PD-1/PD-L1 blockade was given, tumors were harvested, nivolumab was then administered, and patients who progressed went on to receive lymphodepletion, an infusion of expanded TIL, and IL-2. Clonotypes were tracked across tumor, expanded TIL product and serial blood samples by T cell receptor beta sequencing of tumor and peripheral blood. Enrolled patients had a median age of roughly 50 years (range roughly 38-80) and a median tumor PD-L1 proportion score of approximately 6.2%. Most of the cohort had lung adenocarcinoma, several tumors were EGFR-mutant and two were ALK-rearranged, and half of the patients were current or former smokers. Across the cohort, whole-exome sequencing showed a median non-synonymous tumor mutation burden of roughly 1.5 mutations per megabase. Findings and caveats that apply to the study as a whole: The cohort was highly selected, including more treatment-naive, never-smoker and oncogene-addicted patients than is typical, which limits generalizability. The study protocol defined all tumor marker inferences as exploratory. The baseline peripheral repertoire was partially replaced by infused TIL clonotypes, which then decayed over months, and no apparent association between persistence and response was found.

This sample's time point label indicates: pre-treatment sample, taken before nivolumab and TIL therapy. Adults with stage 4 NSCLC were enrolled in a dual-center phase I trial from late 2017 to early 2020. The samples were drawn from an open-label, single-arm phase I trial testing tumor-infiltrating lymphocyte therapy combined with nivolumab in advanced non-small cell lung cancer. Blood mononuclear cells from EDTA tubes were isolated by Ficoll gradient, snap-frozen as pellets, and DNA was extracted with a Qiagen mini-prep kit. TCR beta CDR3 regions were amplified from genomic DNA by bias-controlled multiplex PCR with the immunoSEQ v3 hsTCRB kit. TCR libraries were sequenced on an Illumina NextSeq 500 to approximately 1.8 million read pairs for survey level or roughly 4.5-6 million for deep level. Turning to the authors' computational methods: Clonality was reported by immunoSEQ Analyzer software, which also assigned V, D and J genes and filtered out non-productive sequences. Repertoires were compared using productive Simpson clonality and Morisita overlap index of productive TRB rearrangements between infused TIL and blood. Absolute clonotype counts in blood were estimated as lymphocyte count times CD3+ fraction times the clone's productive frequency. TCRdb limited this immuneACCESS table to in-frame rearrangements with V and J called. A share of clones is missing; checked studies link under half to unresolved V genes, and the rest is unexplained. V and J calls plus clone size are reproduced from that table; the DNA served to infer D and trimming. The sample table contains 50,000 to 65,000 clones; only one count was recorded for under 75% of them. The leading ten clones occupy roughly 7% of the sample.

The table lists this clone with a few counts. Its antigen is not yet known. No base quality values were provided; no much bigger clone lies one nucleotide off. Taken from cysteine to phenylalanine, the CDR3 has 19 residues. Only the CDR3 region is kept as DNA, spanning 57 bases read in frame from base 1. V is shortened by 7 bases, J by 0 bases, and the region joining them spans 25 bases. The germline V gene (reference sequence) sets CDR1 to WNHNN and CDR2 to SYGVQD. Sequenced here: blood, sampled at baseline. Rearrangement joined TRBV10-1 to TRBJ1-5; the D gene is perhaps TRBD1, from 5 matching bases. The sequence was collected from a person between 30 and 80 years old with non-small cell lung cancer. The sequenced DNA: TGCGCCAGCAACCCGCAGGGAGGGAAAAGTCTTTATAGCAATCAGCCCCAGCATTTT. It specifies CASNPQGGKSLYSNQPQHF.